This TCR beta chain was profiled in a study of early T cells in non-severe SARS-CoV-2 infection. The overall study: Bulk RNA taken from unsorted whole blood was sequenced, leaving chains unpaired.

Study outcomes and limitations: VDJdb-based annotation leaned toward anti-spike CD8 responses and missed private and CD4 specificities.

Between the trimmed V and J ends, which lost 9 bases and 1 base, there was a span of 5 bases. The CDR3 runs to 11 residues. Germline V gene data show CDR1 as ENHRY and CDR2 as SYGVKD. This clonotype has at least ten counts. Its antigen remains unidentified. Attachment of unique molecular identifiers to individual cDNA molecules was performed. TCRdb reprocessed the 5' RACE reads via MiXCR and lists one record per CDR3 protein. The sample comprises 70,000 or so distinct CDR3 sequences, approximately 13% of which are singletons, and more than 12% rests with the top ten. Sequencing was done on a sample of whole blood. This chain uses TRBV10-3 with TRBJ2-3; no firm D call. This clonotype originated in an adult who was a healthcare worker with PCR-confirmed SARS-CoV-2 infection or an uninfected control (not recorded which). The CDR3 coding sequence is TGTGCCATGCAGGGCACAGATACGCAGTATTTT. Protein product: CAMQGTDTQYF.